This T cell receptor beta chain stems from a study of blood T cell repertoires in COVID-19. Original data processing: Quantification of nucleated cells was approximated via reference gene primer amplification. The protocol was immunoSEQ multiplex PCR, while the TCRdb copy is restricted to in-frame clones and leaves out a portion. V and J calls and clone size follow that table, whereas D and trimming were derived from the DNA. The sample lists about 360,000 clones, 80% to 90% occurring once. The CDR3 consists of 15 residues. In germline, CDR1 is SGHTA, CDR2 FQGNSA. V shed 3 bases and J shed 0 bases, with 10 bases lying between them.

The chain joins TRBV7-2 to TRBJ2-3, with unresolved D. Material for sequencing was PBMCs or T cells enriched from blood (not recorded which). This TCR was sampled from a man aged 40-55 years in a cohort exposed to, infected with or recovered from COVID-19 (not recorded which). The CDR3 bases are TGTGCCAGCAGCTTCCGTTTAAGCAGCACAGATACGCAGTATTTT. Its translation is CASSFRLSSTDTQYF.